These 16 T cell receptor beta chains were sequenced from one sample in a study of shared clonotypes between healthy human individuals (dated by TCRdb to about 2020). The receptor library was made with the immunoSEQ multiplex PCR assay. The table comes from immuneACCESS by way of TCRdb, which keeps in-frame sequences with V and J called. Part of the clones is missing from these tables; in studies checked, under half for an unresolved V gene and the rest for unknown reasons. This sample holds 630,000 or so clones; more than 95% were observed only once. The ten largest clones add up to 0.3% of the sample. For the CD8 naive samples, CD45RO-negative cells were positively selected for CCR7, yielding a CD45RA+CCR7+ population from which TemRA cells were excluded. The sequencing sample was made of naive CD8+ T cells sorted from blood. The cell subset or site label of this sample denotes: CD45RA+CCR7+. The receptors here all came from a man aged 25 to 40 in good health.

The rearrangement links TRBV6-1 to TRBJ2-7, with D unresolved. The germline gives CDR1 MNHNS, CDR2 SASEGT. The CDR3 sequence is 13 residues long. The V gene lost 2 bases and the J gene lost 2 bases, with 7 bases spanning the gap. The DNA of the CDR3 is TGTGCCAGCAGTGAAATAGGCACCTACGAGCAGTACTTC. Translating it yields CASSEIGTYEQYF.

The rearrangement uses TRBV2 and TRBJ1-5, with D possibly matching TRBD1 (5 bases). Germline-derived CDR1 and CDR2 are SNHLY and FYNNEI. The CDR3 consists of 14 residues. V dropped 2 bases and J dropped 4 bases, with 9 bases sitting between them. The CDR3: CASSEMAGNQPQHF. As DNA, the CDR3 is TGTGCCAGCAGTGAAATGGCAGGGAATCAGCCCCAGCATTTT.

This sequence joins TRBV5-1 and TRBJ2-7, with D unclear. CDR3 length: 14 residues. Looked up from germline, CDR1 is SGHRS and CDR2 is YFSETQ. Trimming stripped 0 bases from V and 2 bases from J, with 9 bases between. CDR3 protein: CASSLEDGPYEQYF. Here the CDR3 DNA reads TGCGCCAGCAGCTTGGAGGACGGGCCCTACGAGCAGTACTTC.

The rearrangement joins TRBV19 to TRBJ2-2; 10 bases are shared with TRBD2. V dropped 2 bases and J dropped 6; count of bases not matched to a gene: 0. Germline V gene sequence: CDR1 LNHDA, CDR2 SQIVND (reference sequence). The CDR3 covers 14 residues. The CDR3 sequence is CASSILAGAGELFF. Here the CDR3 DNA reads TGTGCCAGTAGTATACTAGCGGGAGCCGGGGAGCTGTTTTTT.

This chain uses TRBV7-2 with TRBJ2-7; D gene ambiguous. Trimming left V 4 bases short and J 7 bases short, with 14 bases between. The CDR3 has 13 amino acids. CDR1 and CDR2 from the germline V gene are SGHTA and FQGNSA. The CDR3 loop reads CASSSFLLGEQYF. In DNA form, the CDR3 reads TGTGCCAGCAGCTCCTTCCTCCTCGGGGAGCAGTACTTC.

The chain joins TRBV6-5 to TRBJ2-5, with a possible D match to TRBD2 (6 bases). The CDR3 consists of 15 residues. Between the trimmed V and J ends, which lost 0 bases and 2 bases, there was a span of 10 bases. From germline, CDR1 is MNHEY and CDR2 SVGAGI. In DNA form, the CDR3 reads TGTGCCAGCAGTTACTCGTTGGACTATCAAGAGACCCAGTACTTC. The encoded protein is CASSYSLDYQETQYF.

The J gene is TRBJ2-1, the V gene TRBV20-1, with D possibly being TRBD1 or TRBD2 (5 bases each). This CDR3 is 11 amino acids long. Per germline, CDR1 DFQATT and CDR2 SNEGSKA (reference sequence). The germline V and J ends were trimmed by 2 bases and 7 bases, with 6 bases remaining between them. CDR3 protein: CSARWGNEQFF. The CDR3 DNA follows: TGCAGTGCTAGATGGGGGAATGAGCAGTTCTTC.

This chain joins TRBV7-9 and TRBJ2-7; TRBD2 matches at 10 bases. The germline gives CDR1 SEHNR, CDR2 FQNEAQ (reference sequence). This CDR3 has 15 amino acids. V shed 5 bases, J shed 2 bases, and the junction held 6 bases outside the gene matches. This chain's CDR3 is CASSHTSGNPYEQYF. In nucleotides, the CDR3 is TGTGCCAGCAGCCACACTAGCGGGAACCCCTACGAGCAGTACTTC.

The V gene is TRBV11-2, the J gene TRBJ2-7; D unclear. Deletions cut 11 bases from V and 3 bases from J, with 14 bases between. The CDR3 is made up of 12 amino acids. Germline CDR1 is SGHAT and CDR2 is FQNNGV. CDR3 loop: CACSGPFYEQYF. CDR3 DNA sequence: TGTGCCTGCTCAGGACCGTTCTACGAGCAGTACTTC.

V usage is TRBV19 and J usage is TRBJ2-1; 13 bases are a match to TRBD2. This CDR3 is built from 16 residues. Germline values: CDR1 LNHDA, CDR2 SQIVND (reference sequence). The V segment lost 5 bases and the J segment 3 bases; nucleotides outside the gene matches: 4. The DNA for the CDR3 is TGTGCCAGTAGTCCAAGGACTAGCGGGAGCTACAATGAGCAGTTCTTC. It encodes CASSPRTSGSYNEQFF.

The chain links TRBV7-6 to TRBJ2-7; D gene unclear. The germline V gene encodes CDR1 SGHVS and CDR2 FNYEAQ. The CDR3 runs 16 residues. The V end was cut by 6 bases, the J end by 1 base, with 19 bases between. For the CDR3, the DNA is TGTGCCAGCAGTCCCGCATCGGCTCGTAGGTCCTACGAGCAGTACTTC. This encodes CASSPASARRSYEQYF.

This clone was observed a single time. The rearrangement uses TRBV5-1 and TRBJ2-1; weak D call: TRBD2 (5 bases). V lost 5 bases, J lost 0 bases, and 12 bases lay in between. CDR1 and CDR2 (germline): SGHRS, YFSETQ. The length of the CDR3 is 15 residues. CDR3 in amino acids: CASSSDLSSYNEQFF. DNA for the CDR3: TGCGCCAGCAGTTCGGACTTAAGCTCCTACAATGAGCAGTTCTTC.

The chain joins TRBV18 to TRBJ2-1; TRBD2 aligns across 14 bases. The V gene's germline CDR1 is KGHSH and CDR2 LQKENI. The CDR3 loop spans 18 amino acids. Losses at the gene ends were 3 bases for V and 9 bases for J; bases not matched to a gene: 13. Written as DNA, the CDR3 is TGTGCCAGCTCACCGCAAACGGGACTAGCGGGAGTTCATGGTGAGCAGTTCTTC. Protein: CASSPQTGLAGVHGEQFF.

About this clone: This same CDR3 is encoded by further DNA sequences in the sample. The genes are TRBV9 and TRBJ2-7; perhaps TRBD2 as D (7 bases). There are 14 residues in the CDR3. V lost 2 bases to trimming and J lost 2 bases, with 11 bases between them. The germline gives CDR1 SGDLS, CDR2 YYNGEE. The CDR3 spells CASSVGGGAYEQYF. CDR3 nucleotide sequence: TGTGCCAGCAGCGTGGGAGGGGGAGCCTACGAGCAGTACTTC.

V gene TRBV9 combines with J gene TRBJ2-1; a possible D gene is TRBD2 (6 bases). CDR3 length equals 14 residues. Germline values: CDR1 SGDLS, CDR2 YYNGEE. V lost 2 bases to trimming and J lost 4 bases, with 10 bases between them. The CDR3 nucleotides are TGTGCCAGCAGCGTCGCCGGGACTTACAATGAGCAGTTCTTC. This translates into CASSVAGTYNEQFF.

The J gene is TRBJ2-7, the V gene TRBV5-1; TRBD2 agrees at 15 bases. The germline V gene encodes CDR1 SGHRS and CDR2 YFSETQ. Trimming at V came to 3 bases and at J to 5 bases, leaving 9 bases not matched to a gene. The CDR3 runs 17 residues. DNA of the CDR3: TGCGCCAGCAGCTCCGGGACTAGCGGGAGGAATTCCCACGAGCAGTACTTC. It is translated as CASSSGTSGRNSHEQYF. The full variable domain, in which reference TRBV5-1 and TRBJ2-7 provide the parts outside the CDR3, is KAGVTQTPRYLIKTRGQQVTLSCSPISGHRSVSWYQQTPGQGLQFLFEYFSETQRNKGNFPGRFSGRQFSNSRSEMNVSTLELGDSALYLCASSSGTSGRNSHEQYFGPGTRLTVT.